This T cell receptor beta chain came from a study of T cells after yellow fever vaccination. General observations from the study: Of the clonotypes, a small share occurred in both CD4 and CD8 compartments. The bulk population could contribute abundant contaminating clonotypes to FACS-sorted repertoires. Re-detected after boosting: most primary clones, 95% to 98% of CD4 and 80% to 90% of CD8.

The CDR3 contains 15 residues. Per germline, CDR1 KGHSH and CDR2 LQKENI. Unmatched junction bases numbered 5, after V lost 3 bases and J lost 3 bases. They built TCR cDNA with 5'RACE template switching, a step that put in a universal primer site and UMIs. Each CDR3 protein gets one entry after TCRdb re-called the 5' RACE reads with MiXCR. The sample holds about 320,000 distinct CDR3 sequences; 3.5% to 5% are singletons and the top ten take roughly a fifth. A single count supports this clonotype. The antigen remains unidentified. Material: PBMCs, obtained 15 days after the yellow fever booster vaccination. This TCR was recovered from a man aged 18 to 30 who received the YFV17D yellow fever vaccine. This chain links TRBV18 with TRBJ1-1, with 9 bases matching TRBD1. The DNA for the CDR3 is TGTGCCAGCTCACCCCCGGGACAGGGACACACTGAAGCTTTCTTT. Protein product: CASSPPGQGHTEAFF.